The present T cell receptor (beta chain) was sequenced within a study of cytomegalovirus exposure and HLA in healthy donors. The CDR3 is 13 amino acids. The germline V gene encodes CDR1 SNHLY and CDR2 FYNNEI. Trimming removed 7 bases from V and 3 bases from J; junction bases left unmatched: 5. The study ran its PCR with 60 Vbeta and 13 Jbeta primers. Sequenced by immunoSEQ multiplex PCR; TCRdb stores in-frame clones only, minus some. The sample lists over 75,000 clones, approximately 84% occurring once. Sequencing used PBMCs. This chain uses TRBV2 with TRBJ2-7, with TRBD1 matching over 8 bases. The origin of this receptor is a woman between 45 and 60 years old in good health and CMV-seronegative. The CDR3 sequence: CASTGQGNYEQYF. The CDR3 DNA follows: TGTGCCAGCACAGGACAGGGAAACTACGAGCAGTACTTC.